These 23 T cell receptor beta chains were all obtained from the same sample, sequenced in a study of T cells after yellow fever vaccination. MiXCR, applied by TCRdb to the 5' RACE reads, yields one record per CDR3 protein. This repertoire shows fewer than 650,000 distinct CDR3 sequences, 21% found once; its top ten account for around 17%. The sequencing used PBMCs, collected roughly 20 days after the first yellow fever vaccination. The origin of the receptors is a man between 18 and 29 years old who received the YFV17D yellow fever vaccine.

This sequence joins TRBV3-1 and TRBJ2-1; TRBD2 agrees at 14 bases. The CDR3 is made up of 19 amino acids. V lost 0 bases, J lost 10 bases, and 14 bases stayed unmatched. Germline V lookup: CDR1 LGHDT, CDR2 YNNKEL (reference sequence). The chain's CDR3 is CASSQDCPPTSGGAGEQFF. CDR3 DNA: TGTGCCAGCAGCCAAGATTGCCCCCCGACTAGCGGGGGGGCCGGCGAGCAGTTCTTC.

This clonotype was detected a few times. The J gene is TRBJ2-3, the V gene TRBV9; the D gene is possibly TRBD2 (5 bases). The CDR3 spans 16 residues. Germline-derived CDR1 and CDR2 are SGDLS and YYNGEE. Trimming cost V 0 bases and J 8 bases, with 19 bases left between them. The CDR3 protein is CASSVVNRGLHGTQYF. The CDR3 DNA sequence: TGTGCCAGCAGCGTAGTTAACCGCGGGCTTCATGGTACGCAGTATTTT.

A few counts support this clonotype. V gene TRBV28 combines with J gene TRBJ2-3, with 7 bases that match TRBD2. Trimming removed 7 bases from V and 2 bases from J; junction bases left unmatched: 9. Germline CDR1 reads MDHEN; CDR2 reads SYDVKM. This CDR3 spans 15 amino acids. Written as DNA, the CDR3 is TGTGCCAGCACCCTCCCGGGACTACTCACAGATACGCAGTATTTT. It is translated as CASTLPGLLTDTQYF.

The chain carries TRBV6-2 or TRBV6-3 and TRBJ2-2; 8 bases map to TRBD2. The J segment lost 4 bases and the V segment lost 7 bases, leaving 14 bases of the junction unmatched. There are 17 residues in the CDR3. The germline V gene has CDR1 MNHEY and CDR2 SVGEGT. CDR3 loop: CASISARASGLTGELFF. CDR3 coding DNA: TGTGCCAGCATCTCCGCGAGGGCTAGCGGGCTCACCGGGGAGCTGTTTTTT.

V usage is TRBV6-5 and J usage is TRBJ2-7; D unresolved. Looked up from germline, CDR1 is MNHEY and CDR2 is SVGAGI. There are 14 residues in the CDR3. V lost 3 bases and J lost 6, with 15 bases in between. CDR3 amino acids: CASSYGPYSREQYF. The CDR3 bases are TGTGCCAGCAGTTATGGGCCTTATTCGCGCGAGCAGTACTTC.

The sample holds a few counts of this clonotype. V usage is TRBV6-2 or TRBV6-3 and J usage is TRBJ2-5; D might be TRBD2 (6 bases). With 4 bases removed from V and 4 bases from J, the gap between germline ends came to 13 bases. CDR1 MNHEY and CDR2 SVGEGT come from the germline V gene. The CDR3 runs to 14 residues. CDR3 protein: CASSWDFMGETQYF. In DNA, the CDR3 is TGTGCCAGCAGTTGGGACTTTATGGGAGAGACCCAGTACTTC.

Only a few counts were recorded for this clonotype. The chain employs TRBV9 and TRBJ2-1, with 8 bases that match TRBD2. V was pared by 0 bases and J by 4 bases, with 3 bases of the junction left unmatched. The CDR3 has 15 residues. Germline CDR1 is SGDLS and CDR2 is YYNGEE. The chain's CDR3 is CASSVGPGGYNEQFF. Written as DNA, the CDR3 is TGTGCCAGCAGCGTAGGTCCGGGGGGGTACAATGAGCAGTTCTTC.

V and J are TRBV12-3 or TRBV12-4 and TRBJ2-2; 7 bases are a match to TRBD1. The trim removed 8 bases at V and 2 bases at J, leaving 8 bases unmatched. The CDR3 extends over 15 amino acids. For the CDR3, the DNA is TGTGCCAGCTGGTCCGGGACAGCTAACACCGGGGAGCTGTTTTTT. Amino acids: CASWSGTANTGELFF.

The chain combines TRBV2 with TRBJ1-5, with 9 bases identical to TRBD1. V gave up 5 bases and J gave up 1 base; unmatched junction bases: 12. The CDR3 runs 18 residues. Per germline, CDR1 SNHLY and CDR2 FYNNEI. The CDR3 DNA reads TGTGCCAGCAGTTCATCTCCGGGACAGGGAGTAAGCAATCAGCCCCAGCATTTT. Protein product: CASSSSPGQGVSNQPQHF.

The chain joins TRBV10-3 to TRBJ2-3; 7 positions agree with TRBD1. The CDR3 runs to 15 residues. Germline V gene data show CDR1 as ENHRY and CDR2 as SYGVKD. Germline trimming cut 3 bases from V and 4 bases from J; bases unmatched to any gene: 7. The CDR3, as DNA: TGTGCCATCAGTGATTCCTCGGACAGGCCAGATACGCAGTATTTT. Amino acid sequence: CAISDSSDRPDTQYF.

A few counts support this clonotype. The J gene is TRBJ1-5, the V gene TRBV20-1; D gene uncertain. The V gene lost 6 bases and the J gene lost 1 base, with 10 bases spanning the gap. CDR1 DFQATT and CDR2 SNEGSKA come from the germline V gene (reference sequence). The length of the CDR3 is 13 residues. DNA for the CDR3: TGCAGTGCGACACCTCACAGCAATCAGCCCCAGCATTTT. Amino acids: CSATPHSNQPQHF.

The chain has TRBV11-2 and TRBJ2-7; 9 positions agree with TRBD1. CDR1 is SGHAT and CDR2 is FQNNGV in the germline V gene. CDR3 length equals 14 residues. The junction had 7 bases not matched to a gene; V was cut back by 5 bases and J by 5 bases. DNA of the CDR3: TGTGCCAGCAGCACCGGACAGGGGTACGACGAGCAGTACTTC. Translated: CASSTGQGYDEQYF.

The table lists this clonotype with a few counts. The chain combines TRBV28 with TRBJ2-3; 9 bases are shared with TRBD1. The CDR3 contains 18 residues. The germline V gene encodes CDR1 MDHEN and CDR2 SYDVKM. V gave up 4 bases and J gave up 4 bases; unmatched junction bases: 15. The CDR3 spells CASSSPGQGSPGADTQYF. CDR3 nucleotides: TGTGCCAGCAGTTCTCCGGGACAGGGATCTCCGGGGGCAGATACGCAGTATTTT.

The rearrangement uses TRBV6-1 and TRBJ2-3, with TRBD1 identical over 7 bases. Trimming at V came to 7 bases and at J to 8 bases, leaving 9 bases not matched to a gene. The germline V gene has CDR1 MNHNS and CDR2 SASEGT. The CDR3 is 13 amino acids. The CDR3 loop reads CASTAQGSGTQYF. DNA for the CDR3: TGTGCCAGCACCGCACAGGGGAGTGGTACGCAGTATTTT.

The chain recombines TRBV3-1 with TRBJ1-2, with D hard to call. The V end was cut by 4 bases, the J end by 4 bases, with 13 bases between. CDR3 length: 14 amino acids. CDR1 and CDR2 from the germline V gene are LGHDT and YNNKEL (reference sequence). The CDR3 protein is CASSRRRLSYGYTF. The DNA for the CDR3 is TGTGCCAGCAGCCGGAGAAGACTAAGCTATGGCTACACCTTC.

V and J are TRBV6-2 or TRBV6-3 and TRBJ1-1, with D perhaps TRBD1 (6 bases). The germline V and J ends were trimmed by 10 bases and 4 bases, with 22 bases remaining between them. The CDR3 has 15 amino acids. Germline values: CDR1 MNHEY, CDR2 SVGEGT. The CDR3 DNA is TGTGCCACCATCTTCAGGGGCGTGATGGGCACTGAAGCTTTCTTT. It is translated as CATIFRGVMGTEAFF.

The V and J genes are TRBV4-1 and TRBJ1-5; D ambiguous. The germline gives CDR1 MGHRA, CDR2 YSYEKL. CDR3 length: 14 amino acids. The ends were cut back, 3 bases at V and 5 bases at J, with 11 bases in the middle. CDR3 DNA: TGCGCCAGCAGCCACCGGACGGCCGATCAGCCCCAGCATTTT. Encoded protein: CASSHRTADQPQHF.

In this sample, this clonotype turned up a few times. The CDR3: CASGTSGGDTQYF. The CDR3 nucleotides read TGTGCCAGCGGGACTAGCGGAGGGGATACGCAGTATTTT. The V gene is TRBV2, the J gene TRBJ2-3, with TRBD2 matching over 11 bases. Trimming removed 8 bases from V and 6 bases from J; junction bases left unmatched: 4. Germline V lookup: CDR1 SNHLY, CDR2 FYNNEI. The CDR3 has 13 amino acids.

The chain employs TRBV12-3 or TRBV12-4 and TRBJ2-2; 12 bases fit TRBD2. Unmatched junction bases numbered 1, after V lost 3 bases and J lost 5 bases. The CDR3 has 15 amino acids. CDR3 sequence: CASSLGTSGTGELFF. The CDR3 DNA follows: TGTGCCAGCAGTTTGGGGACTAGCGGGACCGGGGAGCTGTTTTTT.

The chain uses TRBV7-9 and TRBJ1-1; D gene ambiguous. Trimming took 2 bases from V and 4 from J, leaving 11 bases between them. Per germline, CDR1 SEHNR and CDR2 FQNEAQ (reference sequence). This CDR3 is 14 amino acids long. The CDR3 nucleotides read TGTGCCAGCAGCTTAAGTATGAGAGGCACTGAAGCTTTCTTT. Its translation is CASSLSMRGTEAFF. Together with reference TRBV7-9 and TRBJ1-1, the CDR3 gives the full variable domain: DTGVSQNPRHKITKRGQNVTFRCDPISEHNRLYWYRQTLGQGPEFLTYFQNEAQLEKSRLLSDRFSAERPKGSFSTLEIQRTEQGDSAMYLCASSLSMRGTEAFFGQGTRLTVV.

This clonotype was observed a few times. J is TRBJ2-7 and V is TRBV4-1; D may be TRBD1 (5 bases). The CDR3 sequence is 13 residues long. The germline CDR1 and CDR2 sequences are MGHRA and YSYEKL. V lost 1 base, J lost 3 bases, and 7 bases lay in between. The CDR3 DNA reads as TGCGCCAGCAGCCAAGTTCAGGGCTACGAGCAGTACTTC. Translating gives CASSQVQGYEQYF.

This clonotype was detected only a few times. The J gene is TRBJ2-1, the V gene TRBV20-1; 11 nucleotides match TRBD2. This CDR3 is 15 amino acids long. The V gene's germline CDR1 is DFQATT and CDR2 SNEGSKA (reference sequence). V lost 6 bases to trimming and J lost 5 bases; unmatched junction nucleotides: 9. CDR3 sequence (DNA): TGCAGTGCCTGCCCACTAGCGGGGGTCGACAATGAGCAGTTCTTC. Protein sequence: CSACPLAGVDNEQFF.

This clonotype was observed a handful of times. The genes are TRBV4-1 and TRBJ2-2; TRBD2 matches 12 bases. The germline CDR1 and CDR2 sequences are MGHRA and YSYEKL. V lost 4 bases to trimming and J lost 6 bases; unmatched junction nucleotides: 3. The CDR3 runs to 15 residues. The CDR3: CASSPSGGAPGELFF. The CDR3 DNA reads TGCGCCAGCAGCCCTAGCGGGGGGGCCCCCGGGGAGCTGTTTTTT.